This entry lists 8 T cell receptor beta chains sequenced from one sample in a study of blood T cells in healthy people across ages (dated by TCRdb to between 2015 and 2016). The library was obtained by 5' RACE. The sequencing machine was an Illumina HiSeq 2500. A second roughly 6 to 12 cycle PCR used a sample-barcoded 5' primer and a J-beta primer mix. TCRdb redid the processing of the public reads, applying fastp at Q25 and MiXCR, and retained in-frame beta chains. Rows with a matching CDR3 protein are joined into one entry that keeps the most common DNA and genes. Within this sample are some 1,500,000 distinct CDR3 sequences, with 40% to 45% of them counted one time only. Just over 4% of the sample is in the top ten clones. Source material: blood. The receptors stem from a woman aged 18-30 years in good health.

The J gene is TRBJ2-3, the V gene TRBV14, with unresolved D. CDR3 length: 16 amino acids. Trimming took off 0 bases at V and 4 bases at J, with 14 bases between the two ends. CDR1 and CDR2 (germline): SGHDN, FVKESK. DNA of the CDR3: TGTGCCAGCAGCCAAGACCAAGTTCGCTACGCAGATACGCAGTATTTT. This translates into CASSQDQVRYADTQYF.

Details on this clonotype: A read error may explain this, as a much larger clone is one base away. The chain carries TRBV12-3 or TRBV12-4 and TRBJ2-3; TRBD2 is a possible D gene (7 bases). The CDR3 sequence is 14 residues long. CDR3 sequence: CASSLSGDTDAQYF. The CDR3 coding sequence is TGTGCCAGCAGTTTAAGCGGGGACACAGATGCGCAGTATTTT.

The chain links TRBV27 to TRBJ2-7; TRBD2 aligns across 10 bases. Trimming took 6 bases from V and 0 from J; bases not matched to a gene: 11. Germline CDR1 and CDR2: MNHEY and SMNVEV (reference sequence). The CDR3 consists of 17 residues. The CDR3 is CASSHRPSGRVSYEQYF. CDR3 DNA sequence: TGTGCCAGCAGCCACCGACCTAGCGGGAGAGTCTCCTACGAGCAGTACTTC.

This chain uses TRBV6-4 with TRBJ2-1; the D gene is possibly TRBD2 (6 bases). V gave up 6 bases and J gave up 4 bases, with 19 bases separating them. The CDR3 length is 16 residues. Germline CDR1 is MRHNA and CDR2 is SNTAGT. CDR3 region: CASSRHPGLDYNEQFF. CDR3 bases: TGTGCCAGCAGCAGACACCCGGGACTCGATTACAATGAGCAGTTCTTC.

The chain joins TRBV12-3 or TRBV12-4 to TRBJ1-5; D remains ambiguous. The CDR3 spans 14 residues. Trimming left V 6 bases short and J 7 bases short, with 16 bases between. CDR3 loop: CASRELSREQPQHF. In nucleotides, the CDR3 is TGTGCCAGCAGAGAGCTTTCTCGGGAACAGCCCCAGCATTTT.

The rearrangement links TRBV7-2 to TRBJ2-1; 9 nucleotides line up with TRBD1. The V gene's germline CDR1 is SGHTA and CDR2 FQGNSA. CDR3 size: 14 residues. V was pared by 6 bases and J by 13 bases, with 13 bases of the junction left unmatched. As DNA, the CDR3 is TGTGCCAGCAGAGCTAACAGGGGGCTGGATTCTCAGTTCTTC. As protein: CASRANRGLDSQFF.

This clonotype occurred once. The rearrangement joins TRBV29-1 to TRBJ2-5, with D perhaps TRBD2 (5 bases). V dropped 6 bases and J dropped 2 bases, with 19 bases sitting between them. Looked up from germline, CDR1 is SQVTM and CDR2 is ANQGSEA. This CDR3 is 15 amino acids long. The chain's CDR3 is CSVVIGRGSQETQYF. For the CDR3, the DNA is TGCAGCGTGGTTATTGGACGGGGTTCTCAAGAGACCCAGTACTTC.

The V call is TRBV6-5, the J call TRBJ2-5; the D is unclear. The last part of the DNA fits TRBJ2-7 better; the J call may be wrong. The CDR3 is 15 amino acids. The germline gives CDR1 MNHEY, CDR2 SVGAGI. CDR3: CASSYEASASYEQYF. The CDR3 DNA reads as TGTGCCAGCAGTTACGAGGCCTCGGCTTCCTACGAGCAGTACTTC.